A selection of T cell receptor beta chains follows, all from one sample in a study of PD-1 blockade in classical Hodgkin lymphoma. Generated by immunoSEQ multiplex PCR, the TCRdb table keeps only in-frame clones and is missing some. This table has around 41,000 clones, around 78% appearing once. The input for sequencing was peripheral blood mononuclear cells (PBMCs), taken at baseline. These receptor sequences come from a human donor with classical Hodgkin lymphoma. Each CDR3 is given with its conserved first and last residue. The order of the fields is D gene, V gene, J gene, clone size, CDR3 protein, CDR3 DNA. The D gene is left open where the match is weak. Not every row has a clone size; where given, it reads once, few, many or a size class.

d_call: .; v_call: TRBV7-2; j_call: TRBJ2-7; clone_size: .; cdr3_aa: CASSPNQGFEEQYF; cdr3_nt: TGTGCCAGCAGCCCCAACCAGGGTTTTGAGGAGCAGTACTTC
d_call: .; v_call: TRBV6-1; j_call: TRBJ2-7; clone_size: .; cdr3_aa: CASSAWGRQGFSEQYF; cdr3_nt: TGTGCCAGCAGTGCTTGGGGTAGGCAGGGCTTTTCCGAGCAGTACTTC
d_call: .; v_call: TRBV6-5; j_call: TRBJ2-7; clone_size: .; cdr3_aa: CASSRTGAYEQYF; cdr3_nt: TGTGCCAGCAGCCGGACTGGAGCCTACGAGCAGTACTTC
d_call: .; v_call: TRBV6-1; j_call: TRBJ2-5; clone_size: .; cdr3_aa: CASSEGGGTQYF; cdr3_nt: TGTGCCAGCAGTGAAGGTGGAGGGACCCAGTACTTC
d_call: TRBD2; v_call: TRBV2; j_call: TRBJ2-5; clone_size: .; cdr3_aa: CASRGGRETQYF; cdr3_nt: TGTGCCAGCAGGGGGGGGAGGGAGACCCAGTACTTC
d_call: .; v_call: TRBV7-9; j_call: TRBJ2-7; clone_size: .; cdr3_aa: CASSPSTFASYEQYF; cdr3_nt: TGTGCCAGCAGCCCCTCCACGTTTGCGTCCTACGAGCAGTACTTC
d_call: TRBD1; v_call: TRBV7-3; j_call: TRBJ2-7; clone_size: .; cdr3_aa: CASSWAAGGEQYF; cdr3_nt: TGTGCCAGCAGCTGGGCGGCAGGGGGCGAGCAGTACTTC
d_call: .; v_call: TRBV28; j_call: TRBJ1-5; clone_size: few; cdr3_aa: CASSSRLGNQPQHF; cdr3_nt: TGTGCCAGCAGTTCCCGGTTGGGCAATCAGCCCCAGCATTTT
d_call: .; v_call: TRBV5-1; j_call: TRBJ1-6; clone_size: once; cdr3_aa: CASSPDPDSPLHF; cdr3_nt: TGCGCCAGCAGCCCCGACCCGGATTCACCCCTCCACTTT
d_call: TRBD2; v_call: TRBV19; j_call: TRBJ2-5; clone_size: .; cdr3_aa: CASRLLGTSEETQYF; cdr3_nt: TGTGCCAGTAGGCTCCTGGGGACTAGCGAAGAGACCCAGTACTTC
d_call: TRBD2; v_call: TRBV18; j_call: TRBJ2-7; clone_size: .; cdr3_aa: CASSPNGGSTSGSTNGYEQYF; cdr3_nt: TGTGCCAGCTCACCAAACGGCGGGTCGACAAGCGGGAGTACGAATGGCTACGAGCAGTACTTC
d_call: TRBD1; v_call: TRBV19; j_call: TRBJ2-7; clone_size: .; cdr3_aa: CASSNPGQGSYEQYF; cdr3_nt: TGTGCCAGTAGTAACCCGGGACAGGGTTCCTACGAGCAGTACTTC
d_call: .; v_call: TRBV2; j_call: TRBJ2-3; clone_size: .; cdr3_aa: CASGNRGASRSDTQYF; cdr3_nt: TGTGCCAGCGGAAATAGGGGGGCGAGTCGGTCAGATACGCAGTATTTT
d_call: .; v_call: TRBV7-2; j_call: TRBJ2-1; clone_size: .; cdr3_aa: CASSLVGGAEQFF; cdr3_nt: TGTGCCAGCAGCTTAGTTGGGGGGGCCGAGCAGTTCTTC
d_call: TRBD2; v_call: TRBV5-1; j_call: TRBJ2-7; clone_size: .; cdr3_aa: CASSIHGLAGDEQYF; cdr3_nt: TGCGCCAGCAGCATACACGGACTAGCGGGCGACGAGCAGTACTTC
d_call: .; v_call: TRBV19; j_call: TRBJ2-3; clone_size: .; cdr3_aa: CASSIGFASPSGTQYF; cdr3_nt: TGTGCCAGTAGTATAGGGTTCGCTAGCCCCAGCGGTACGCAGTATTTT
d_call: .; v_call: TRBV7-9; j_call: TRBJ2-2; clone_size: once; cdr3_aa: CASSYRRSNTGELFF; cdr3_nt: TGTGCCAGCAGTTATAGACGGTCGAACACCGGGGAGCTGTTTTTT
d_call: .; v_call: TRBV20-1; j_call: TRBJ1-1; clone_size: .; cdr3_aa: CSAINRGGAFF; cdr3_nt: TGCAGTGCTATCAATCGGGGCGGAGCTTTCTTT
d_call: .; v_call: TRBV21-1; j_call: TRBJ2-2; clone_size: .; cdr3_aa: CASTGKGPTGELFF; cdr3_nt: TGTGCCAGCACTGGGAAGGGACCAACCGGGGAGCTGTTTTTT
d_call: .; v_call: TRBV6-1; j_call: TRBJ2-7; clone_size: .; cdr3_aa: CASSEWGAGQISYEQYF; cdr3_nt: TGTGCCAGCAGTGAATGGGGAGCGGGACAGATCTCCTACGAGCAGTACTTC
d_call: .; v_call: TRBV25-1; j_call: TRBJ2-3; clone_size: many; cdr3_aa: CASSESATDTQYF; cdr3_nt: TGTGCCAGCAGTGAAAGCGCCACAGATACGCAGTATTTT
d_call: .; v_call: TRBV28; j_call: TRBJ2-1; clone_size: .; cdr3_aa: CASSLPGGSYNEQFF; cdr3_nt: TGTGCCAGCAGTTTACCCGGGGGCTCCTACAATGAGCAGTTCTTC
d_call: .; v_call: TRBV29-1; j_call: TRBJ2-1; clone_size: .; cdr3_aa: CSVEEGGAQNEQFF; cdr3_nt: TGCAGCGTTGAAGAGGGGGGGGCGCAGAATGAGCAGTTCTTC
d_call: .; v_call: TRBV6-5; j_call: TRBJ2-7; clone_size: .; cdr3_aa: CASREGAANEQYF; cdr3_nt: TGTGCCAGCAGGGAGGGCGCCGCCAACGAGCAGTACTTC
d_call: .; v_call: TRBV19; j_call: TRBJ2-7; clone_size: .; cdr3_aa: CASSIGLDIAYEQYF; cdr3_nt: TGTGCCAGTAGTATAGGGCTGGACATTGCCTACGAGCAGTACTTC
d_call: .; v_call: TRBV6-1; j_call: TRBJ2-1; clone_size: .; cdr3_aa: CASSTQDSTYNEQFF; cdr3_nt: TGTGCCAGCAGTACTCAGGACTCAACCTACAATGAGCAGTTCTTC
d_call: TRBD1; v_call: TRBV23-1; j_call: TRBJ1-3; clone_size: .; cdr3_aa: CASSQFVGGQGQKNTIYF; cdr3_nt: TGCGCCAGCAGTCAATTTGTAGGCGGACAGGGTCAAAAAAACACCATATATTTT
d_call: .; v_call: TRBV6-5; j_call: TRBJ2-3; clone_size: .; cdr3_aa: CASSTLGDTQYF; cdr3_nt: TGTGCCAGCAGCACCCTTGGGGATACGCAGTATTTT
d_call: .; v_call: TRBV7-9; j_call: TRBJ2-1; clone_size: .; cdr3_aa: CASSLGAGRGNEQFF; cdr3_nt: TGTGCCAGCAGCCTAGGTGCAGGCAGGGGCAATGAGCAGTTCTTC
d_call: .; v_call: TRBV19; j_call: TRBJ1-1; clone_size: few; cdr3_aa: CASSGLHTGLNTEAFF; cdr3_nt: TGTGCCAGTAGTGGTTTACATACGGGTTTGAACACTGAAGCTTTCTTT
d_call: TRBD1; v_call: TRBV5-1; j_call: TRBJ2-5; clone_size: .; cdr3_aa: CASSLTGGWETQYF; cdr3_nt: TGCGCCAGCAGCTTGACAGGGGGCTGGGAGACCCAGTACTTC
d_call: .; v_call: TRBV9; j_call: TRBJ1-3; clone_size: .; cdr3_aa: CASSVEGSGNTIYF; cdr3_nt: TGTGCCAGCAGCGTAGAAGGATCCGGAAACACCATATATTTT
d_call: .; v_call: TRBV4-2; j_call: TRBJ2-3; clone_size: .; cdr3_aa: CASSQGSGRTDTQYF; cdr3_nt: TGTGCCAGCAGCCAAGGCTCGGGCCGAACTGATACGCAGTATTTT
d_call: .; v_call: TRBV7-2; j_call: TRBJ2-7; clone_size: .; cdr3_aa: CASRDAGAHEQYF; cdr3_nt: TGTGCCAGCAGGGACGCAGGGGCCCACGAGCAGTACTTC
d_call: .; v_call: TRBV29-1; j_call: TRBJ1-1; clone_size: once; cdr3_aa: CSAERGALNTEAFF; cdr3_nt: TGCAGCGCGGAAAGGGGGGCACTGAACACTGAAGCTTTCTTT
d_call: .; v_call: TRBV25-1; j_call: TRBJ1-3; clone_size: .; cdr3_aa: CASSEPGASGNTIYF; cdr3_nt: TGTGCCAGCAGTGAACCAGGGGCTTCTGGAAACACCATATATTTT
d_call: .; v_call: TRBV7-9; j_call: TRBJ2-7; clone_size: .; cdr3_aa: CASSLGPRLNSYEQYF; cdr3_nt: TGTGCCAGCAGCTTAGGACCGAGATTAAACTCCTACGAGCAGTACTTC
d_call: .; v_call: TRBV27; j_call: TRBJ1-2; clone_size: .; cdr3_aa: CASSLRGQRGYTF; cdr3_nt: TGTGCCAGCAGTTTGCGGGGGCAAAGGGGCTACACCTTC
d_call: TRBD1; v_call: TRBV2; j_call: TRBJ2-1; clone_size: .; cdr3_aa: CASSINRGGNEQFF; cdr3_nt: TGTGCCAGCAGCATAAACAGGGGCGGGAATGAGCAGTTCTTC
d_call: TRBD1; v_call: TRBV25-1; j_call: TRBJ1-2; clone_size: .; cdr3_aa: CASSSHRGQDYGYTF; cdr3_nt: TGTGCCAGCAGTTCCCACAGGGGGCAGGACTATGGCTACACCTTC
d_call: .; v_call: TRBV6-1; j_call: TRBJ1-6; clone_size: .; cdr3_aa: CASSEALEASPLHF; cdr3_nt: TGTGCCAGCAGTGAAGCGCTAGAGGCTTCACCCCTCCACTTT
d_call: TRBD2; v_call: TRBV5-1; j_call: TRBJ2-1; clone_size: .; cdr3_aa: CASSAGAGYNEQFF; cdr3_nt: TGCGCCAGCAGCGCGGGAGCGGGGTACAATGAGCAGTTCTTC
d_call: .; v_call: TRBV6-5; j_call: TRBJ1-1; clone_size: few; cdr3_aa: CASSYGGPNTEAFF; cdr3_nt: TGTGCCAGCAGTTACGGGGGGCCGAACACTGAAGCTTTCTTT
d_call: .; v_call: TRBV7-6; j_call: TRBJ2-3; clone_size: .; cdr3_aa: CASSPGYNARDTQYF; cdr3_nt: TGTGCCAGCAGCCCCGGGTACAACGCGAGAGATACGCAGTATTTT
d_call: .; v_call: TRBV28; j_call: TRBJ1-4; clone_size: .; cdr3_aa: CASSGREEKLFF; cdr3_nt: TGTGCCAGCAGTGGCAGGGAGGAAAAACTGTTTTTT
d_call: .; v_call: TRBV7-2; j_call: TRBJ2-3; clone_size: .; cdr3_aa: CASSLDWGLMGRDTQYF; cdr3_nt: TGTGCCAGCAGCTTAGATTGGGGACTGATGGGTAGAGATACGCAGTATTTT
d_call: .; v_call: TRBV25-1; j_call: TRBJ1-2; clone_size: few; cdr3_aa: CASSEAGVFGYTF; cdr3_nt: TGTGCCAGCAGTGAAGCCGGGGTCTTTGGCTACACCTTC
d_call: .; v_call: TRBV28; j_call: TRBJ1-5; clone_size: .; cdr3_aa: CASSWDLLGDDSNQPQHF; cdr3_nt: TGTGCCAGCAGTTGGGACCTTCTGGGGGACGATAGCAATCAGCCCCAGCATTTT
d_call: .; v_call: TRBV20-1; j_call: TRBJ2-5; clone_size: .; cdr3_aa: CSARDLETQYF; cdr3_nt: TGCAGTGCTAGAGATTTAGAGACCCAGTACTTC
d_call: TRBD1; v_call: TRBV11-2; j_call: TRBJ1-1; clone_size: .; cdr3_aa: CASSPDRGGEAFF; cdr3_nt: TGTGCCAGCAGCCCGGACAGGGGTGGTGAAGCTTTCTTT
d_call: .; v_call: TRBV28; j_call: TRBJ1-4; clone_size: .; cdr3_aa: CASSYFLAGRKLFF; cdr3_nt: TGTGCCAGCAGTTACTTCCTGGCGGGGAGGAAACTGTTTTTT
d_call: .; v_call: TRBV28; j_call: TRBJ1-2; clone_size: .; cdr3_aa: CASSSTGGGNYGYTF; cdr3_nt: TGTGCCAGCAGTTCTACCGGAGGAGGCAACTATGGCTACACCTTC
d_call: .; v_call: TRBV12-5; j_call: TRBJ2-2; clone_size: .; cdr3_aa: CASGGEKAGELFF; cdr3_nt: TGTGCTAGTGGTGGGGAAAAGGCCGGGGAGCTGTTTTTT
d_call: TRBD1; v_call: TRBV5-1; j_call: TRBJ2-1; clone_size: few; cdr3_aa: CASSVTGFNEQFF; cdr3_nt: TGCGCCAGCAGCGTGACAGGGTTCAATGAGCAGTTCTTC
d_call: .; v_call: TRBV15; j_call: TRBJ2-7; clone_size: .; cdr3_aa: CATSLGLDSSEQYF; cdr3_nt: TGTGCCACCAGCTTAGGGCTGGACAGTTCCGAGCAGTACTTC
d_call: .; v_call: TRBV7-2; j_call: TRBJ2-3; clone_size: once; cdr3_aa: CASSRQVGTDTQYF; cdr3_nt: TGTGCCAGCAGCCGACAGGTCGGGACAGATACGCAGTATTTT
d_call: .; v_call: TRBV21-1; j_call: TRBJ1-3; clone_size: .; cdr3_aa: CASSIRVRGLGNTIYF; cdr3_nt: TGTGCCAGCAGCATAAGGGTTCGGGGGCTTGGAAACACCATATATTTT